These 23 T cell receptor beta chains were all obtained from the same sample, sequenced in a study of blood T cell repertoires in COVID-19. Clones were read by immunoSEQ multiplex PCR, and TCRdb kept only the in-frame ones, dropping some. The data contain 90,000 or so clones, around 83% of them seen just once; the ten biggest clones take up approximately 25%. Specimen: peripheral blood. Receptors originate from a man in his sixties with acute or convalescent COVID-19.

The V and J genes are TRBV28 and TRBJ2-7; possibly TRBD2 for D (7 bases). CDR3 length: 15 residues. Between the trimmed V and J ends, which lost 7 bases and 1 base, there was a span of 17 bases. Germline CDR1 reads MDHEN; CDR2 reads SYDVKM. CDR3 region: CASTPGGLGSYEQYF. Written as DNA, the CDR3 is TGTGCCAGCACTCCGGGGGGCCTAGGATCCTACGAGCAGTACTTC.

This clone was counted many times. The chain is built from TRBV9 and TRBJ2-5, with a possible D match to TRBD1 (5 bases). V lost 4 bases to trimming and J lost 3 bases, with 13 bases between them. The CDR3 covers 14 residues. CDR1 SGDLS and CDR2 YYNGEE come from the germline V gene. CDR3 protein: CASSKGVSEETQYF. For the CDR3, the DNA is TGTGCCAGCAGCAAAGGGGTTTCGGAAGAGACCCAGTACTTC. Based on the CDR3 plus reference TRBV9 and TRBJ2-5, the full variable domain is DSGVTQTPKHLITATGQRVTLRCSPRSGDLSVYWYQQSLDQGLQFLIQYYNGEERAKGNILERFSAQQFPDLHSELNLSSLELGDSALYFCASSKGVSEETQYFGPGTRLLVL.

This chain joins TRBV5-1 and TRBJ1-2; 8 bases align to TRBD1. CDR1 is SGHRS and CDR2 is YFSETQ in the germline V gene. The ends lost 3 bases at V and 0 bases at J; junction bases unmatched: 13. The CDR3 length is 18 residues. CDR3: CASSSGRDRTYSNYGYTF. DNA for the CDR3: TGCGCCAGCAGCTCTGGACGGGACAGGACATATTCTAACTATGGCTACACCTTC.

V gene TRBV12-3 or TRBV12-4 combines with J gene TRBJ1-2; D is possibly TRBD1 (6 bases). V was clipped by 6 bases and J by 4 bases, with 12 bases between them. The CDR3 runs 13 residues. The DNA of the CDR3 is TGTGCCAGCAGCTTGGACAGCCTCTATGGCTACACCTTC. Protein sequence: CASSLDSLYGYTF.

The chain uses TRBV19 and TRBJ2-1; D may be TRBD1 (5 bases). Trimming pared 6 bases from V and 5 bases from J, leaving 11 bases between. Germline V gene data show CDR1 as LNHDA and CDR2 as SQIVND (reference sequence). The CDR3 is 13 amino acids. The DNA for the CDR3 is TGTGCCAGTAGCTCAGGGTGGGACAATGAGCAGTTCTTC. Residues: CASSSGWDNEQFF.

This clone was observed once. The chain recombines TRBV18 with TRBJ2-3; 8 nucleotides align to TRBD1. CDR3 length: 15 amino acids. CDR1 and CDR2 from the germline V gene are KGHSH and LQKENI. The junction had 9 bases not matched to a gene; V was cut back by 6 bases and J by 4 bases. The CDR3 protein is CASSIGTGGADTQYF. DNA of the CDR3: TGTGCCAGCTCCATCGGGACAGGTGGGGCAGATACGCAGTATTTT.

This rearrangement joins TRBV18 to TRBJ1-5; 7 bases match TRBD1. CDR1 is KGHSH and CDR2 is LQKENI in the germline V gene. The CDR3 has 15 amino acids. The V gene end was trimmed by 4 bases and the J gene end by 1 base; junction bases not matched to a gene: 4. CDR3: CASSQQGSSNQPQHF. CDR3 sequence (DNA): TGTGCCAGCTCACAACAGGGGTCGAGCAATCAGCCCCAGCATTTT.

The chain employs TRBV6-5 and TRBJ1-6, with TRBD1 matching over 9 bases. This CDR3 has 16 amino acids. V trimming: 5 bases; J trimming: 13 bases; junction bases outside the gene matches: 15. The germline V gene encodes CDR1 MNHEY and CDR2 SVGAGI. The CDR3 coding sequence is TGTGCCAGCAGTAACTACGGGACAGGGTATGAAGGGCCCCTCCACTTT. It encodes CASSNYGTGYEGPLHF.

The chain uses TRBV28 and TRBJ2-7; weak D call: TRBD1 (6 bases). CDR1 is MDHEN, CDR2 SYDVKM, per germline. With 6 bases removed from V and 4 bases from J, the gap between germline ends came to 16 bases. This CDR3 contains 14 residues. CDR3 nucleotides: TGTGCCAGCAGCCCTCGAGGCAGGGGATACGAGCAGTACTTC. Its translation: CASSPRGRGYEQYF.

V is TRBV7-9 and J is TRBJ1-5; D unclear. This CDR3 has 13 amino acids. V lost 5 bases to trimming and J lost 2 bases, with 7 bases between them. CDR1 and CDR2 from the germline V gene are SEHNR and FQNEAQ (reference sequence). The CDR3 bases are TGTGCCAGCAGCCCCGGAGGCAATCAGCCCCAGCATTTT. It yields the protein CASSPGGNQPQHF.

V gene TRBV15 combines with J gene TRBJ2-6, with D hard to call. The V gene lost 1 base and the J gene lost 0 bases, with 7 bases spanning the gap. The length of the CDR3 is 16 residues. CDR1 and CDR2 (germline): LNHNV, YYDKDF (reference sequence). The CDR3 here is CATSRATSSGANVLTF. The DNA for the CDR3 is TGTGCCACCAGCAGAGCCACCAGCTCTGGGGCCAACGTCCTGACTTTC.

The chain is built from TRBV2 and TRBJ2-7; 8 bases are a match to TRBD2. This CDR3 has 16 residues. V dropped 9 bases and J dropped 3; count of bases not matched to a gene: 16. Germline CDR1 and CDR2: SNHLY and FYNNEI. DNA for the CDR3: TGTGCCAGTCAATTTCCGGGGGGGGCTAAAAACTACGAGCAGTACGTC. This codes for CASQFPGGAKNYEQYV.

This chain joins TRBV28 and TRBJ1-4, with D perhaps TRBD1 (6 bases). This CDR3 has 16 residues. Germline values: CDR1 MDHEN, CDR2 SYDVKM. Trimming removed 10 bases from V and 1 base from J, with 19 bases in between. The CDR3 protein is CATLRSPDRTNEKLFF. In nucleotides, the CDR3 is TGTGCCACCCTTCGGAGCCCGGACAGAACTAATGAAAAACTGTTTTTT.

The rearrangement links TRBV7-2 to TRBJ2-7; TRBD1 agrees at 9 bases. Germline trimming cut 5 bases from V and 4 bases from J; bases unmatched to any gene: 18. The length of the CDR3 is 18 residues. Germline CDR1 is SGHTA and CDR2 is FQGNSA. The CDR3 DNA reads TGTGCCAGCAGCCGCCGGACAGGGGCACTGTATTATGGATACGAGCAGTACTTC. This sequence encodes CASSRRTGALYYGYEQYF.

V and J are TRBV3-1 (or the pseudogene TRBV3-2) and TRBJ1-2, with TRBD1 as a possible D gene (5 bases). V was cut by 4 bases and J by 3 bases, with 21 bases left in between. Germline V gene data show CDR1 as LGHDT and CDR2 as YNNKEL (reference sequence). The CDR3 consists of 17 residues. The CDR3 DNA reads TGTGCCAGCAGCCCACTTTCTCATGAGACAGAGTACTATGGCTACACCTTC. Protein product: CASSPLSHETEYYGYTF.

The chain recombines TRBV24-1 with TRBJ2-3; D ambiguous. Trimming pared 3 bases from V and 7 bases from J, leaving 16 bases between. CDR3 size: 15 residues. From germline, CDR1 is KGHDR and CDR2 SFDVKD. CDR3 nucleotide sequence: TGTGCCACCAGTGATCCAGCCTCGGGTGTGTATACGCAGTATTTT. Translation: CATSDPASGVYTQYF.

The J gene is TRBJ2-1, the V gene TRBV27; 8 bases align to TRBD1. Germline loops: CDR1 MNHEY, CDR2 SMNVEV (reference sequence). The length of the CDR3 is 15 residues. V lost 5 bases, J lost 2 bases, and 5 bases stayed unmatched. CDR3 in amino acids: CASSNWTGTYNEQFF. CDR3 in DNA: TGTGCCAGCAGTAACTGGACAGGGACCTACAATGAGCAGTTCTTC.

This clone was observed a few times. V usage is TRBV11-2 and J usage is TRBJ1-1; 7 nucleotides agree with TRBD1. The V and J ends lost 1 base and 3 bases, in that order; junction bases with no gene match: 5. The CDR3 consists of 15 residues. CDR1 SGHAT and CDR2 FQNNGV come from the germline V gene. The CDR3 nucleotides read TGTGCCAGCAGCTTAGGCCGGGACAGTCACACTGAAGCTTTCTTT. Translating gives CASSLGRDSHTEAFF.

The chain joins TRBV15 to TRBJ2-2; no definite D call. The V end was cut by 6 bases, the J end by 4 bases, with 12 bases between. This CDR3 region has 14 residues. The germline gives CDR1 LNHNV, CDR2 YYDKDF (reference sequence). The CDR3 DNA sequence: TGTGCCACCAGTCTACTTGGCGGCACCGGGGAGCTGTTTTTT. Amino acids: CATSLLGGTGELFF.

The rearrangement links TRBV6-5 to TRBJ1-4, with 9 bases matching TRBD1. CDR1 and CDR2 (germline): MNHEY, SVGAGI. V lost 6 bases, J lost 8 bases, and 4 bases stayed unmatched. The CDR3 length is 13 residues. For the CDR3, the DNA is TGTGCCAGCAGGCCCGACAGGGGGGAAAAACTGTTTTTT. This codes for CASRPDRGEKLFF.

The chain couples TRBV4-2 to TRBJ1-2, with 7 bases matching TRBD1. The CDR3 totals 14 residues. J was trimmed by 2 bases and V by 1 base; bases with no gene match: 1. Germline values: CDR1 LGHNA, CDR2 YNFKEQ. DNA for the CDR3: TGTGCCAGCAGCCAAGCGACAGGGAACTATGGCTACACCTTC. It is translated as CASSQATGNYGYTF.

This chain joins TRBV18 and TRBJ2-1, with 7 bases that match TRBD1. V shed 6 bases, J shed 4 bases, and the junction held 12 bases outside the gene matches. The CDR3 is 16 amino acids. Germline V gene sequence: CDR1 KGHSH, CDR2 LQKENI. CDR3 DNA sequence: TGTGCCAGCTCCCCCGTGCACGGGACAGAATACAATGAGCAGTTCTTC. It yields the protein CASSPVHGTEYNEQFF.

The V and J genes are TRBV18 and TRBJ2-1; D remains ambiguous. The CDR3 has 13 residues. V shed 4 bases and J shed 4 bases, with 8 bases lying between them. Germline V gene sequence: CDR1 KGHSH, CDR2 LQKENI. Written as DNA, the CDR3 is TGTGCCAGCTCACTAGTAACTTACAATGAGCAGTTCTTC. This sequence encodes CASSLVTYNEQFF.